Shown below are 30 T cell receptor beta chains from a single sample sequenced in a study of cytomegalovirus exposure and HLA in healthy donors. The PCR used 60 Vbeta and 13 Jbeta primers. The assay was immunoSEQ multiplex PCR, and TCRdb's table has in-frame clones only and misses some. The sample includes around 150,000 clones, roughly three fifths of them seen just once. The source material was PBMCs. Source of these receptors: a male donor in good health and CMV-seronegative.

The rearrangement links TRBV30 to TRBJ1-3; no definite D call. The V end lost 3 bases, the J end lost 4 bases, and 13 bases lay between the germline ends. The length of the CDR3 is 14 residues. CDR1 GTSNPN and CDR2 SVGIG come from the germline V gene (reference sequence). The CDR3 region has the DNA TGTGCCTGGAGCAACGGAGTGGCCGGAAACACCATATATTTT. It translates to CAWSNGVAGNTIYF.

A few counts support this clone. This chain joins TRBV28 and TRBJ2-7; TRBD1 agrees at 10 bases. The CDR3 runs to 17 residues. Per germline, CDR1 MDHEN and CDR2 SYDVKM. V lost 7 bases, J lost 0 bases, and 12 bases stayed unmatched. The CDR3: CASTPSWGTGDSYEQYF. CDR3 DNA sequence: TGTGCCAGCACCCCCTCCTGGGGGACAGGGGACTCCTACGAGCAGTACTTC.

The rearrangement joins TRBV30 to TRBJ1-2; D remains ambiguous. Germline CDR1 reads GTSNPN; CDR2 reads SVGIG (reference sequence). The germline V and J ends were trimmed by 0 bases and 3 bases, with 8 bases remaining between them. This CDR3 has 13 amino acids. The CDR3 spells CAWSVTRDYGYTF. CDR3 sequence (DNA): TGTGCCTGGAGTGTCACCCGGGACTATGGCTACACCTTC. Drawing the rest from reference TRBV30 and TRBJ1-2, the complete variable domain is SQTIHQWPATLVQPVGSPLSLECTVEGTSNPNLYWYRQAAGRGLQLLFYSVGIGQISSEVPQNLSASRPQDRQFILSSKKLLLSDSGFYLCAWSVTRDYGYTFGSGTRLTVV.

The J gene is TRBJ1-6, the V gene TRBV6-1, with a weak D call TRBD1 (5 bases). Trimming pared 3 bases from V and 8 bases from J, leaving 14 bases between. Germline V CDR1 and CDR2: MNHNS, SASEGT. The CDR3 totals 15 residues. CDR3 nucleotide sequence: TGTGCCAGCAGTGATGGGACTGCCCCCTATTCACCCCTCCACTTT. Translated: CASSDGTAPYSPLHF.

This chain uses TRBV5-6 with TRBJ2-5; D not certain. Germline V gene data show CDR1 as SGHDT and CDR2 as YYEEEE. The V end lost 8 bases, the J end lost 4 bases, and 9 bases lay between the germline ends. This CDR3 has 11 residues. The CDR3 sequence: CASRVGETQYF. The CDR3 nucleotides are TGTGCCAGTCGGGTTGGAGAGACCCAGTACTTC.

This clone was detected once. The chain is built from TRBV18 and TRBJ1-5; TRBD1 might be the D (5 bases). The V gene lost 0 bases and the J gene lost 2 bases, with 8 bases spanning the gap. The CDR3 loop spans 15 amino acids. CDR1 is KGHSH and CDR2 is LQKENI in the germline V gene. CDR3 bases: TGTGCCAGCTCACCACCCACAGGAGGCAATCAGCCCCAGCATTTT. Amino acids: CASSPPTGGNQPQHF.

This clone has just a few counts. The chain is built from TRBV5-6 and TRBJ2-3; 9 nucleotides line up with TRBD2. CDR3 size: 15 residues. The junction had 6 bases not matched to a gene; V was cut back by 5 bases and J by 2 bases. Germline V gene data show CDR1 as SGHDT and CDR2 as YYEEEE. This chain's CDR3 is CASRPRGGATDTQYF. CDR3 in DNA: TGTGCCAGCAGGCCCCGCGGGGGGGCCACAGATACGCAGTATTTT.

The sample holds a few counts of this clone. This rearrangement joins TRBV19 to TRBJ1-5; 9 nucleotides line up with TRBD1. After removal of 8 bases from V and 0 bases from J, the junction contained 2 bases not matched to a gene. The CDR3 has 14 residues. Per the germline V gene, CDR1 is LNHDA and CDR2 is SQIVND (reference sequence). The CDR3 DNA reads as TGTGCCAGTGGACAGGGGAATAGCAATCAGCCCCAGCATTTT. The encoded protein is CASGQGNSNQPQHF.

The J gene is TRBJ2-1, the V gene TRBV6-1; 10 bases are a match to TRBD2. After removal of 0 bases from V and 10 bases from J, the junction contained 9 bases not matched to a gene. There are 16 residues in the CDR3. Germline V gene data show CDR1 as MNHNS and CDR2 as SASEGT. CDR3 amino acids: CASSEARASGGQEQFF. For the CDR3, the DNA is TGTGCCAGCAGTGAAGCTAGGGCTAGCGGGGGTCAAGAGCAGTTCTTC.

This chain links TRBV9 with TRBJ2-2; D is perhaps TRBD2 (7 bases). Per the germline V gene, CDR1 is SGDLS and CDR2 is YYNGEE. Between the trimmed V and J ends, which lost 2 bases and 1 base, there was a span of 12 bases. The CDR3 consists of 16 residues. The CDR3 protein is CASSVSGGRNTGELFF. The DNA for the CDR3 is TGTGCCAGCAGCGTCTCCGGGGGGCGGAACACCGGGGAGCTGTTTTTT.

The chain has TRBV19 and TRBJ1-4, with unresolved D. V dropped 3 bases and J dropped 8 bases, with 4 bases sitting between them. The germline V gene encodes CDR1 LNHDA and CDR2 SQIVND (reference sequence). The CDR3 has 11 residues. CDR3 coding DNA: TGTGCCAGTAGTATGAGCGAAAAACTGTTTTTT. Protein: CASSMSEKLFF. Looking up the rest from reference TRBV19 and TRBJ1-4 gives the full variable domain: DGGITQSPKYLFRKEGQNVTLSCEQNLNHDAMYWYRQDPGQGLRLIYYSQIVNDFQKGDIAEGYSVSREKKESFPLTVTSAQKNPTAFYLCASSMSEKLFFGSGTQLSVL.

The V call is TRBV5-6, the J call TRBJ1-2; no definite D call. The CDR3 is 14 residues long. Germline values: CDR1 SGHDT, CDR2 YYEEEE. Deletions cut 0 bases from V and 0 bases from J, with 6 bases between. CDR3 amino acids: CASSLDGANYGYTF. For the CDR3, the DNA is TGTGCCAGCAGCTTGGACGGAGCTAACTATGGCTACACCTTC.

This sequence joins TRBV14 and TRBJ2-7; 7 bases agree with TRBD1. The CDR3 length is 15 residues. After removal of 3 bases from V and 5 bases from J, the junction contained 10 bases not matched to a gene. Germline CDR1 and CDR2: SGHDN and FVKESK. The CDR3 is CASSQLQGFLHEQYF. CDR3 sequence (DNA): TGTGCCAGCAGCCAGTTACAGGGGTTCCTCCACGAGCAGTACTTC.

The chain recombines TRBV5-6 with TRBJ2-3; 9 bases match TRBD1. Trimming cost V 1 base and J 0 bases; bases outside gene matches: 9. Germline-derived CDR1 and CDR2 are SGHDT and YYEEEE. The CDR3 totals 18 residues. This chain's CDR3 is CASSLTFWDRESTDTQYF. CDR3 nucleotides: TGTGCCAGCAGCTTGACCTTCTGGGACAGGGAAAGCACAGATACGCAGTATTTT.

V gene TRBV10-3 combines with J gene TRBJ2-3; D is perhaps TRBD2 (6 bases). Per the germline V gene, CDR1 is ENHRY and CDR2 is SYGVKD. CDR3 length: 13 amino acids. The V and J ends lost 6 bases and 6 bases respectively, with 13 bases between them. CDR3 in DNA: TGTGCCATCAGAGTGCCCGGGAGTGATACGCAGTATTTT. This codes for CAIRVPGSDTQYF.

The chain is built from TRBV13 and TRBJ2-5; a weak D match, TRBD2 (6 bases). This CDR3 contains 13 residues. Germline values: CDR1 PRHDT, CDR2 FYEKMQ (reference sequence). V shed 5 bases and J shed 5 bases, with 12 bases lying between them. CDR3 DNA sequence: TGTGCCAGCAGCCGACTAGGGCATGAGACCCAGTACTTC. Translation: CASSRLGHETQYF.

This clone showed up just a few times. The V and J genes are TRBV19 and TRBJ2-2; D is possibly TRBD1 (6 bases). From germline, CDR1 is LNHDA and CDR2 SQIVND (reference sequence). The CDR3 has 16 residues. The V end was cut by 3 bases, the J end by 4 bases, with 15 bases between. The CDR3 region has the DNA TGTGCCAGTAGTATGAAAACAGGGTCGGGCACCGGGGAGCTGTTTTTT. Protein sequence: CASSMKTGSGTGELFF. The full variable domain, completed using reference TRBV19 and TRBJ2-2, is DGGITQSPKYLFRKEGQNVTLSCEQNLNHDAMYWYRQDPGQGLRLIYYSQIVNDFQKGDIAEGYSVSREKKESFPLTVTSAQKNPTAFYLCASSMKTGSGTGELFFGEGSRLTVL.

The table lists this clone with a few counts. The gene calls are TRBV11-3 and TRBJ2-2, with D perhaps matching TRBD1 (6 bases). The CDR3 has 17 residues. V was cut by 7 bases and J by 2 bases, with 20 bases left in between. The germline V gene has CDR1 SGHNT and CDR2 YENEEA. The CDR3 bases are TGTGCCAGCATCCTGCGTCTGGGGACACCAAACACCGGGGAGCTGTTTTTT. It yields the protein CASILRLGTPNTGELFF.

The CDR3 nucleotides read TGTGCCAGCAGCCGGGGGGTGAATAGCAATCAGCCCCAGCATTTT. It encodes CASSRGVNSNQPQHF. This chain links TRBV5-8 with TRBJ1-5; tentatively, D is TRBD1 (5 bases). This CDR3 has 15 amino acids. V gave up 4 bases and J gave up 0 bases, with 11 bases separating them. Germline V gene lookup returns CDR1 SGHTS and CDR2 YDEGEE.

This clone appeared a few times. The chain couples TRBV7-8 to TRBJ1-2; D unresolved. V was trimmed by 6 bases and J by 6 bases, leaving 20 bases between them. This CDR3 region has 15 residues. CDR1 SGHVS and CDR2 FQNEAQ come from the germline V gene. The DNA for the CDR3 is TGTGCCAGCAGTATATCTCGTATGGGGAGAGATGGCTACACCTTC. Its protein product is CASSISRMGRDGYTF.

This chain joins TRBV7-8 and TRBJ2-5; 12 bases agree with TRBD2. V lost 5 bases, J lost 5 bases, and 9 bases stayed unmatched. Germline V lookup: CDR1 SGHVS, CDR2 FQNEAQ. CDR3 length: 16 amino acids. CDR3: CASSARPSGGEETQYF. The CDR3 nucleotides are TGTGCCAGCAGCGCAAGGCCTAGCGGGGGGGAGGAGACCCAGTACTTC.

The chain recombines TRBV13 with TRBJ2-1; 11 bases are shared with TRBD1. V was clipped by 5 bases and J by 6 bases; unmatched bases: 6. Germline CDR1 PRHDT, CDR2 FYEKMQ (reference sequence). The CDR3 is 15 residues long. CDR3 DNA sequence: TGTGCCAGCAGCGTGGGGGACAGGGGGGTCAATGAGCAGTTCTTC. Translated, it gives CASSVGDRGVNEQFF.

This clone was counted only a few times. CDR3 nucleotides: TGTGCCAGCAGCTTGTTTTTGGGGGGTACTGAAGCTTTCTTT. Protein product: CASSLFLGGTEAFF. V usage is TRBV7-9 and J usage is TRBJ1-1, with D perhaps TRBD1 (5 bases). The V and J ends lost 3 bases and 5 bases respectively, with 13 bases between them. Germline V gives CDR1 SEHNR, CDR2 FQNEAQ (reference sequence). CDR3 length equals 14 residues. Full variable domain (missing parts from reference TRBV7-9 and TRBJ1-1): DTGVSQNPRHKITKRGQNVTFRCDPISEHNRLYWYRQTLGQGPEFLTYFQNEAQLEKSRLLSDRFSAERPKGSFSTLEIQRTEQGDSAMYLCASSLFLGGTEAFFGQGTRLTVV.

CDR3 protein: CASSGGGAAYEQYF. CDR3 bases: TGTGCCAGCAGCGGCGGGGGGGCCGCCTACGAGCAGTACTTC. V is TRBV5-4 and J is TRBJ2-7; 9 positions agree with TRBD2. Germline V gene lookup returns CDR1 SGHNT and CDR2 YYREEE (reference sequence). The ends lost 4 bases at V and 2 bases at J; junction bases unmatched: 4. This CDR3 has 14 amino acids.

This clone was seen a handful of times. This rearrangement joins TRBV7-2 to TRBJ1-6, with D perhaps matching TRBD1 (5 bases). Germline V gene data show CDR1 as SGHTA and CDR2 as FQGNSA. V was clipped by 6 bases and J by 4 bases, with 10 bases between them. The CDR3 totals 14 residues. In DNA form, the CDR3 reads TGTGCCAGCAGGTTGACAGCTTATAATTCACCCCTCCACTTT. This sequence encodes CASRLTAYNSPLHF.

The chain employs TRBV13 and TRBJ1-1; D is perhaps TRBD1 (6 bases). This CDR3 has 15 residues. Germline V gives CDR1 PRHDT, CDR2 FYEKMQ (reference sequence). Trimming stripped 6 bases from V and 5 bases from J, with 19 bases between. The CDR3 coding sequence is TGTGCCAGCAGTCTCCCGGGACACCGCGAGACTGAAGCTTTCTTT. Residues: CASSLPGHRETEAFF.

This clone showed up just once. The chain couples TRBV6-1 to TRBJ2-5; 7 positions agree with TRBD1. The CDR3 is 13 amino acids. After removal of 7 bases from V and 4 bases from J, the junction contained 6 bases not matched to a gene. Germline V lookup: CDR1 MNHNS, CDR2 SASEGT. CDR3 DNA sequence: TGTGCCAGCACCCCAGGGGGTGCAGAGACCCAGTACTTC. Translation: CASTPGGAETQYF.

The CDR3 sequence is CASSVHSNQPQHF. In nucleotides, the CDR3 is TGTGCCAGTAGTGTTCATAGCAATCAGCCCCAGCATTTT. This rearrangement joins TRBV19 to TRBJ1-5, with D hard to call. The V end was cut by 5 bases, the J end by 0 bases, with 5 bases between. CDR1 is LNHDA, CDR2 SQIVND, per germline (reference sequence). The CDR3 totals 13 residues.

The CDR3 nucleotides are TGTGCCAGCTCGATCACAGGGGGCGGCAATCAGCCCCAGCATTTT. As protein: CASSITGGGNQPQHF. This rearrangement joins TRBV18 to TRBJ1-5, with 9 nucleotides matching TRBD1. V gave up 6 bases and J gave up 2 bases; unmatched junction bases: 5. Germline values: CDR1 KGHSH, CDR2 LQKENI. The CDR3 has 15 amino acids.

The CDR3 DNA sequence: TGTGCCAGTAGTATAGTGGAGACGCCCGACTATGGCTACACCTTC. This gives the protein CASSIVETPDYGYTF. The chain joins TRBV19 to TRBJ1-2; D gene unclear. In germline, CDR1 is LNHDA, CDR2 SQIVND (reference sequence). The CDR3 has 15 residues. Trimming removed 1 base at V and 3 bases at J, with 12 bases between.